This T cell receptor (beta chain) emerged from a study of technical replicates of blood from a few donors. CDR3 size: 14 residues. The germline V gene encodes CDR1 MRHNA and CDR2 SNTAGT. J lost 8 bases, V lost 3 bases, and 6 bases had no gene match. This table comes from immunoSEQ multiplex PCR, and its TCRdb copy is limited to in-frame clones, with some not included. This sample carries approximately 73,000 clones, 92% of them seen once, and the ten largest clones take around 0.42%. This clonotype originated in a human donor in good health. This chain joins TRBV6-4 and TRBJ2-1; 8 bases align to TRBD2. The sequencing sample was made of T cells isolated from PBMCs. The CDR3 is CASSESGSIDEQFF. Here the CDR3 DNA reads TGTGCCAGCAGTGAGAGCGGGAGTATCGATGAGCAGTTCTTC.